This T cell receptor (beta chain) originates from a study of T-cell memory formation after mild COVID-19. Study as a whole: Each donor largely had its own TCR clusters.

One entry per CDR3 protein, called by TCRdb with MiXCR from the 5' RACE reads. This sample has around 300,000 distinct CDR3 sequences, with roughly an eighth found just once. V lost 9 bases, J lost 3 bases, and 14 bases lay in between. CDR3 length: 13 residues. CDR1 and CDR2 from the germline V gene are SGHRS and YFSETQ. Study-wide results and caveats: In pre-infection memory, a portion of responding clones appeared, which suggested that cross-reactive memory joined. Proof of SARS-CoV-2 specificity was absent for the second-wave clones that crested on day 37. Among contracting clones, CD4+ were mainly CM/EM and CD8+ enriched in EMRA.

This clonotype was observed a few times. What it binds is not known. This chain uses TRBV5-1 with TRBJ2-3; D is possibly TRBD2 (7 bases). This TCR came from a man aged 18 to 35 who had mild COVID-19 (a few samples of this study predate the infection). Cell type and time point are not known. Sequenced material: PBMCs or a T cell subset sorted from them (not recorded which). This chain's CDR3 is CATEGEGTDTQYF. DNA for the CDR3: TGCGCCACCGAGGGGGAGGGGACAGATACGCAGTATTTT.